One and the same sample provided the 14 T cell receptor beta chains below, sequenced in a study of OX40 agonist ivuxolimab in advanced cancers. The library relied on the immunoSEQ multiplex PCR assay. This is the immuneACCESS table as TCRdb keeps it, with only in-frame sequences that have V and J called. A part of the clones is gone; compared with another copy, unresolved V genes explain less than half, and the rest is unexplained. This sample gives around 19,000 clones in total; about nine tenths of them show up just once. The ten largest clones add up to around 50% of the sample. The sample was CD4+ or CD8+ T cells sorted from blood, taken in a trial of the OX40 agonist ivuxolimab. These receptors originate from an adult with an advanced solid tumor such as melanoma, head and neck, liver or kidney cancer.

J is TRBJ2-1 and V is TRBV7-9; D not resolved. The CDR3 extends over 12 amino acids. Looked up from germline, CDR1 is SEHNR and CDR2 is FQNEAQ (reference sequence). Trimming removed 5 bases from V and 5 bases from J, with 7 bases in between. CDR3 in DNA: TGTGCCAGCAGCCCCCGAGACAATGAGCAGTTCTTC. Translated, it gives CASSPRDNEQFF.

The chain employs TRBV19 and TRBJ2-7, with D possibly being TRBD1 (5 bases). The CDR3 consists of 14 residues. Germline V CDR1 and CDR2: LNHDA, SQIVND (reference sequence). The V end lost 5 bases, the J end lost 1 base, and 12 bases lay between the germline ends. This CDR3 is CASSELDTSYEQYF. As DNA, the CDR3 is TGTGCCAGTAGTGAATTGGACACATCCTACGAGCAGTACTTC.

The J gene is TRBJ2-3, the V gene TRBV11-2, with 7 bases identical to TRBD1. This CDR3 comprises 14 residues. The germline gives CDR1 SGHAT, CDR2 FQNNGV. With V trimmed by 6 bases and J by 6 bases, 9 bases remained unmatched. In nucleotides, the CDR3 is TGTGCCAGCAGGACAGGGTGGGATTCGGATACGCAGTATTTT. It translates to CASRTGWDSDTQYF.

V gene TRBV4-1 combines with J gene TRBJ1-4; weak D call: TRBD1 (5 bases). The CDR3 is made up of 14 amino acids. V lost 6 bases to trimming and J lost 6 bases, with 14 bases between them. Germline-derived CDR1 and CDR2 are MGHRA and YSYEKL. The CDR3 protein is CASRRDLLDEKLFF. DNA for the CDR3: TGCGCCAGCAGAAGGGACCTACTGGATGAAAAACTGTTTTTT.

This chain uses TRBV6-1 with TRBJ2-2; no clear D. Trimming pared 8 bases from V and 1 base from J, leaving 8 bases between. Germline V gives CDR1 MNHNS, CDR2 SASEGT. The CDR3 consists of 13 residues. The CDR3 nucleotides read TGTGCCAGCGGGGTTCTGAACACCGGGGAGCTGTTTTTT. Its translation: CASGVLNTGELFF.

The CDR3 sequence is CASSLGLGSEQFF. CDR3 bases: TGTGCCAGCAGCCTCGGGCTAGGATCTGAGCAGTTCTTC. The genes are TRBV14 and TRBJ2-1; D unclear. CDR3 length: 13 residues. The V end lost 4 bases, the J end lost 9 bases, and 13 bases lay between the germline ends. Germline V CDR1 and CDR2: SGHDN, FVKESK.

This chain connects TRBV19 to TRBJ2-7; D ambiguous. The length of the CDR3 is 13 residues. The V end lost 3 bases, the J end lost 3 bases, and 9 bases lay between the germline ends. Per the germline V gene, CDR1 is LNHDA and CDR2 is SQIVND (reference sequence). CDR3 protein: CASSIQAFYEQYF. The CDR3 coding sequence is TGTGCCAGTAGTATCCAGGCATTCTACGAGCAGTACTTC.

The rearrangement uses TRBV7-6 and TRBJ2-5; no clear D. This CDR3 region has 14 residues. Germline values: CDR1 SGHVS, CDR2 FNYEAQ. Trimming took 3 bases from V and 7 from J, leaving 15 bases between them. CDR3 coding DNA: TGTGCCAGCAGCTTCGAGACGGCGGAAGGGACCCAGTACTTC. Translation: CASSFETAEGTQYF. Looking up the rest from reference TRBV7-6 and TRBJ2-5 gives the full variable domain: GAGVSQSPRYKVTKRGQDVALRCDPISGHVSLYWYRQALGQGPEFLTYFNYEAQQDKSGLPNDRFSAERPEGSISTLTIQRTEQRDSAMYRCASSFETAEGTQYFGPGTRLLVL.

CDR3 nucleotide sequence: TGCGCCAGCAGCCAAAACCGAAACCAAGAGACCCAGTACTTC. Its protein is CASSQNRNQETQYF. This chain connects TRBV4-1 to TRBJ2-5; D unresolved. This CDR3 region has 14 residues. Per germline, CDR1 MGHRA and CDR2 YSYEKL. Between the trimmed V and J ends, which lost 2 bases and 0 bases, there was a span of 7 bases.

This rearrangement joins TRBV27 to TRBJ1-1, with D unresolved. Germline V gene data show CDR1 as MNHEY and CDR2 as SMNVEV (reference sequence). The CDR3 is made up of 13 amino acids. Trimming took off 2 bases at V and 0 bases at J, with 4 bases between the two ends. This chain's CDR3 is CASSLHLNTEAFF. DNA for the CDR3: TGTGCCAGCAGTTTACACTTGAACACTGAAGCTTTCTTT.

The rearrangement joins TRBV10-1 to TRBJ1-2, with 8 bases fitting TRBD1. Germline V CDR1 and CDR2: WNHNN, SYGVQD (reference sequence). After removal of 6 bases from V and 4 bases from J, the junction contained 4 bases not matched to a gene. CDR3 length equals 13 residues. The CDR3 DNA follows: TGCGCCAGCAGCGATGGACAGGGCTATGGCTACACCTTC. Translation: CASSDGQGYGYTF.

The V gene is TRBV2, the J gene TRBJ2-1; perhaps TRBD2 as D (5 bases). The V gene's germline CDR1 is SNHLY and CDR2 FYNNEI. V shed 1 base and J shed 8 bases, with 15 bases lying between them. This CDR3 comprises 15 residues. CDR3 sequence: CASSEVGAPGDEQFF. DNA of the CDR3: TGTGCCAGCAGTGAAGTCGGCGCACCCGGGGATGAGCAGTTCTTC.

The CDR3 region has the DNA TGTGCCAGCAGCTTAGTTTCAGGGGGTGAGGGCTACACCTTC. It is translated as CASSLVSGGEGYTF. The rearrangement joins TRBV7-9 to TRBJ1-2, with 7 bases that match TRBD1. The germline V gene has CDR1 SEHNR and CDR2 FQNEAQ (reference sequence). The V gene end was trimmed by 1 base and the J gene end by 8 bases; junction bases not matched to a gene: 7. CDR3 length: 14 amino acids.

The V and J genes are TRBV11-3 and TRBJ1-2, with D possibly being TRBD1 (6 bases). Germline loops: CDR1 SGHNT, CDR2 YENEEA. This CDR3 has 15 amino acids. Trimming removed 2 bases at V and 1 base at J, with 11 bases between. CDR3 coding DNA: TGTGCCAGCAGCTTACCCCGGGACATTAACTATGGCTACACCTTC. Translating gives CASSLPRDINYGYTF.